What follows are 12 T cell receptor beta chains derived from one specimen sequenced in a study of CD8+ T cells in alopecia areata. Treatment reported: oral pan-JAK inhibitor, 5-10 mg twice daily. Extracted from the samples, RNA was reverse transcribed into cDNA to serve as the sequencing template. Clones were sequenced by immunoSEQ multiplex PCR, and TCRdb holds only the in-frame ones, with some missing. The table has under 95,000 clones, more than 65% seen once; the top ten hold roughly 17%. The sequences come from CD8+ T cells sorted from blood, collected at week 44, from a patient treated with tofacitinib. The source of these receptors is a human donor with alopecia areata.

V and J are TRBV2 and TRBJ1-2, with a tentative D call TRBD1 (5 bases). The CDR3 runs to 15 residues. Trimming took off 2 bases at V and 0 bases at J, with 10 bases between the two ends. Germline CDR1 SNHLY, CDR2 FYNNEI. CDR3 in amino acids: CASSEWDAANYGYTF. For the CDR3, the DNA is TGTGCCAGCAGTGAATGGGACGCAGCTAACTATGGCTACACCTTC.

CDR3 nucleotide sequence: TGTGCCAGCAGCGGACGGACAGGGAATCAATATGGCTACACCTTC. It yields the protein CASSGRTGNQYGYTF. The V call is TRBV5-6, the J call TRBJ1-2; the match to TRBD1 covers 8 bases. CDR1 and CDR2 (germline): SGHDT, YYEEEE. V trimming: 4 bases; J trimming: 5 bases; junction bases outside the gene matches: 10. CDR3 size: 15 residues.

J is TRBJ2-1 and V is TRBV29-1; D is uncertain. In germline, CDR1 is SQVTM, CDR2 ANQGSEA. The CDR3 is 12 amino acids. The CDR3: CSIPRRDNEQFF. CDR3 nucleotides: TGCAGTATCCCACGCCGCGACAATGAGCAGTTCTTC.

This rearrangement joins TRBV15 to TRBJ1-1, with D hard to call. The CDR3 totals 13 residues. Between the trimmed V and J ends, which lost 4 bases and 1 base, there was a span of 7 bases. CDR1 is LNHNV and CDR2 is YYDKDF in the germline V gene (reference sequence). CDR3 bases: TGTGCCACCAGCACAGTCTCGAACACTGAAGCTTTCTTT. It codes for CATSTVSNTEAFF.

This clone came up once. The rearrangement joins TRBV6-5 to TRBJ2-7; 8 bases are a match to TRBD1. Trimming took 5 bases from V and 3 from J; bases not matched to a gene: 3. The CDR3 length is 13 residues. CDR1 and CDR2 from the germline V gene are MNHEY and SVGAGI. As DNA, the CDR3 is TGTGCCAGCAGTCTGGACAGGGTCTACGAGCAGTACTTC. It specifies CASSLDRVYEQYF.

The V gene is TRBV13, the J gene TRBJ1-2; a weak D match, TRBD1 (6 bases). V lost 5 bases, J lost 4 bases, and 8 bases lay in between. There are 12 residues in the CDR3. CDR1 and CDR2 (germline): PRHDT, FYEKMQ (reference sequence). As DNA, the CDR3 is TGTGCCAGCAGCACACAGGGCTATGGCTACACCTTC. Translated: CASSTQGYGYTF.

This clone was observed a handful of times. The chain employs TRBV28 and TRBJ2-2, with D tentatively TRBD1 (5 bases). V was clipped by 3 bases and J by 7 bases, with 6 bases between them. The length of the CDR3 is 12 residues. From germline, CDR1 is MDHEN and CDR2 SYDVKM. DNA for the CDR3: TGTGCCAGCAGTTTGGGGCTCGGGGAGCTGTTTTTT. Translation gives CASSLGLGELFF.

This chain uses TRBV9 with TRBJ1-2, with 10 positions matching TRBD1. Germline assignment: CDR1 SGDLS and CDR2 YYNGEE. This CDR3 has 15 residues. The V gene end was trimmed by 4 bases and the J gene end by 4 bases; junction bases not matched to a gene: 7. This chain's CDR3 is CASSPGTGAVYGYTF. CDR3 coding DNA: TGTGCCAGCAGCCCCGGGACAGGGGCTGTCTATGGCTACACCTTC.

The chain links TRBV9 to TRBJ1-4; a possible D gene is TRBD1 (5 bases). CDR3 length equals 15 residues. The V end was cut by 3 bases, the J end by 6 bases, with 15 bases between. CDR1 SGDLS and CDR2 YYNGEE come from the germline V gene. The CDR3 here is CASSDGTDVYEKLFF. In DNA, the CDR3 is TGTGCCAGCAGCGACGGGACGGACGTATATGAAAAACTGTTTTTT.

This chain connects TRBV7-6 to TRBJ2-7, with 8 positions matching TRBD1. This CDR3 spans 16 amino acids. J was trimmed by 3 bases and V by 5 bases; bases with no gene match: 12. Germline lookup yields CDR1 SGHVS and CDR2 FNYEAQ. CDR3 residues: CASSPGGRGLIYEQYF. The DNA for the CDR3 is TGTGCCAGCAGCCCTGGGGGCAGGGGGCTTATCTACGAGCAGTACTTC.

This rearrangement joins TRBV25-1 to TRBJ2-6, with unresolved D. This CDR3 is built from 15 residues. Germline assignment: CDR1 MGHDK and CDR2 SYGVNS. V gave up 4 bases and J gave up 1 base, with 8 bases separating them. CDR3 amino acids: CASSGGGSGANVLTF. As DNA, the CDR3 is TGTGCCAGCAGTGGCGGTGGTTCTGGGGCCAACGTCCTGACTTTC.

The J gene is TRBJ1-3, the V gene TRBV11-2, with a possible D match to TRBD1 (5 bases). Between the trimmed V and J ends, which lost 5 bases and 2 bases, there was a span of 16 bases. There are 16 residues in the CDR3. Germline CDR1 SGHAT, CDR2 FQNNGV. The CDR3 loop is CASSAEGEGTGNTIYF. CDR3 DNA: TGTGCCAGCAGCGCCGAAGGGGAAGGAACTGGAAACACCATATATTTT.